The clone carrying this T cell receptor (beta chain) was observed a few times. What it binds is not known. Assay used: immunoSEQ multiplex PCR; TCRdb lists only in-frame clones, some missing. The table includes 10,000 to 15,000 clones, about 74% detected once. This specimen comes from a study of pediatric ulcerative colitis. During colonoscopy, one to two rectal pinch biopsies were collected. This CDR3 is built from 15 residues. J gave up 4 bases and V 8 bases, and 8 bases lay outside the gene matches. Germline V gives CDR1 SNHLY, CDR2 FYNNEI. Study-wide points: Two patients' blood samples yielded substantially fewer templates.

This TCR derives from a boy between 10 and 17 years old who was a control in a study of pediatric ulcerative colitis. Sequencing used gut tissue. The rearrangement links TRBV2 to TRBJ2-2, with TRBD1 matching over 9 bases. Here the CDR3 reads CASEVGQGTTGELFF. In DNA form, the CDR3 reads TGTGCCAGCGAAGTAGGACAGGGGACCACCGGGGAGCTGTTTTTT. Drawing the rest from reference TRBV2 and TRBJ2-2, the complete variable domain is EPEVTQTPSHQVTQMGQEVILRCVPISNHLYFYWYRQILGQKVEFLVSFYNNEISEKSEIFDDQFSVERPDGSNFTLKIRSTKLEDSAMYFCASEVGQGTTGELFFGEGSRLTVL.